This entry lists 3 T cell receptor beta chains sequenced from one sample in a study of T cells after yellow fever vaccination. TCRdb reanalysed the 5' RACE reads using MiXCR and keeps one entry per CDR3 protein. The table has 200,000 to 300,000 distinct CDR3 sequences, 10% to 15% seen once. Material: CD4+ T cells sorted from PBMCs, obtained 45 days after the yellow fever booster vaccination. These receptors all stem from a man in his thirties or forties who received the YFV17D yellow fever vaccine.

The chain carries TRBV2 and TRBJ2-5, with TRBD1 identical over 9 bases. The ends lost 5 bases at V and 3 bases at J; junction bases unmatched: 4. Looked up from germline, CDR1 is SNHLY and CDR2 is FYNNEI. The CDR3 totals 14 residues. This CDR3 is CASSKRTGEETQYF. The CDR3 bases are TGTGCCAGCAGTAAGAGGACAGGGGAAGAGACCCAGTACTTC.

The chain is built from TRBV7-9 and TRBJ1-2; D is perhaps TRBD1 (5 bases). Germline assignment: CDR1 SEHNR and CDR2 FQNEAQ (reference sequence). This CDR3 is 15 amino acids long. Trimming stripped 6 bases from V and 4 bases from J, with 18 bases between. Written as DNA, the CDR3 is TGTGCCAGCAGGCCAGCCGGGACGGAAACCTATGGCTACACCTTC. Amino acids: CASRPAGTETYGYTF. Drawing the rest from reference TRBV7-9 and TRBJ1-2, the complete variable domain is DTGVSQNPRHKITKRGQNVTFRCDPISEHNRLYWYRQTLGQGPEFLTYFQNEAQLEKSRLLSDRFSAERPKGSFSTLEIQRTEQGDSAMYLCASRPAGTETYGYTFGSGTRLTVV.

This clonotype turned up a few times. This chain joins TRBV12-3 or TRBV12-4 and TRBJ2-5; possibly TRBD1 or TRBD2 for D (5 bases each). Between the trimmed V and J ends, which lost 4 bases and 3 bases, there was a span of 12 bases. This CDR3 contains 14 residues. The CDR3 spells CASSYGTGKETQYF. CDR3 DNA: TGTGCCAGCAGTTACGGGACGGGGAAAGAGACCCAGTACTTC.